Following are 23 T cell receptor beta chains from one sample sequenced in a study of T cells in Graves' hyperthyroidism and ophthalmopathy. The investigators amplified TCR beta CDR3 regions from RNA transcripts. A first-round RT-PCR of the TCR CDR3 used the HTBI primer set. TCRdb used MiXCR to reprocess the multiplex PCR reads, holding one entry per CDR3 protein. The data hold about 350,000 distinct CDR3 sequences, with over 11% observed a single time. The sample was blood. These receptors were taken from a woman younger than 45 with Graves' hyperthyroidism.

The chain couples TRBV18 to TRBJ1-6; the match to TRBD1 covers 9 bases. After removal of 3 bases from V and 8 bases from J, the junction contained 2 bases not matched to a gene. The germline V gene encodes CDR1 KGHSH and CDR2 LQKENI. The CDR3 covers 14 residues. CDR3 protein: CASSPRDRDSPLHF. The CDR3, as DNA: TGTGCCAGCTCACCTCGGGACAGGGATTCACCCCTCCACTTT.

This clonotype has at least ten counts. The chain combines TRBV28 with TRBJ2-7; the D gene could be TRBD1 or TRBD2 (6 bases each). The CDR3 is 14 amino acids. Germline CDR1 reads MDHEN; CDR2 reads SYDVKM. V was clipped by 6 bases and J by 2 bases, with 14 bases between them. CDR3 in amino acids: CASSYDRGAYEQYF. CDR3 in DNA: TGTGCCAGCAGCTACGATAGGGGGGCCTACGAGCAGTACTTC. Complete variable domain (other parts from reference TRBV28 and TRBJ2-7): DVKVTQSSRYLVKRTGEKVFLECVQDMDHENMFWYRQDPGLGLRLIYFSYDVKMKEKGDIPEGYSVSREKKERFSLILESASTNQTSMYLCASSYDRGAYEQYFGPGTRLTVT.

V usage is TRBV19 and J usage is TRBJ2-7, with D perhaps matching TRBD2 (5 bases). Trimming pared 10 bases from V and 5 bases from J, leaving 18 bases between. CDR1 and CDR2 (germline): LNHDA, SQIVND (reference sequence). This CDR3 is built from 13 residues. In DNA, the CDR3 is TGTGCCACTACGCGGAAGGAGGACCACGAGCAGTACTTC. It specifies CATTRKEDHEQYF.

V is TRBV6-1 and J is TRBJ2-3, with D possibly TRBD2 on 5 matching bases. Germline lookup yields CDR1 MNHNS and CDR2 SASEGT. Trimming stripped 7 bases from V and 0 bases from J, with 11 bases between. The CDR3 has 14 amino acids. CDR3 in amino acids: CASTGLLSTDTQYF. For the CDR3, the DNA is TGTGCCAGCACCGGACTTTTAAGCACAGATACGCAGTATTTT.

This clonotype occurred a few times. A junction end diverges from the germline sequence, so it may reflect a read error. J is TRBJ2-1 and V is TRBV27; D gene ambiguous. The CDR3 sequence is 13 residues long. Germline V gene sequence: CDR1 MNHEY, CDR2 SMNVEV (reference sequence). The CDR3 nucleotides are TGTGCCGGCAGTTACTCCCAGTTCAATGAGCAGTTCTTC. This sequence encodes CAGSYSQFNEQFF.

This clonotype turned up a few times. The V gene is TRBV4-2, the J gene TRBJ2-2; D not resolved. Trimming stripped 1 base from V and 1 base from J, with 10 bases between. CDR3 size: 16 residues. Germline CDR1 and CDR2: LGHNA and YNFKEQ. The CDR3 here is CASSQGQSMNTGELFF. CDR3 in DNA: TGTGCCAGCAGCCAAGGACAATCGATGAACACCGGGGAGCTGTTTTTT.

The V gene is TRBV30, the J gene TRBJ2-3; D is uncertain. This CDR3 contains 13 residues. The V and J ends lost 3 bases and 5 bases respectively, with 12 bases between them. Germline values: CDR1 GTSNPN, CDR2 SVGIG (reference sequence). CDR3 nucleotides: TGTGCCTGGAGCCTTGTCGGCCAAGATACGCAGTATTTT. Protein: CAWSLVGQDTQYF.

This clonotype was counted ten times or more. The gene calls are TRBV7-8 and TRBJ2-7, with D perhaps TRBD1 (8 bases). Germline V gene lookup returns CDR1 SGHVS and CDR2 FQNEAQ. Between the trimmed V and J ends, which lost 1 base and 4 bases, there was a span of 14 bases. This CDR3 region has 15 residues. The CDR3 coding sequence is TGTGCCAGCAGCTTAGGAGGACAGGGAGGGTACGAGCAGTACTTC. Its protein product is CASSLGGQGGYEQYF.

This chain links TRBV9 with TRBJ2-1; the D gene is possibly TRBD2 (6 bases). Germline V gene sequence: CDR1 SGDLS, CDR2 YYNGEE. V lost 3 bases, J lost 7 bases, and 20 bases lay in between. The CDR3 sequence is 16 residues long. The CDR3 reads CASSARDFKTENEQFF. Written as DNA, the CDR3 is TGTGCCAGCAGCGCCAGGGACTTCAAGACCGAGAATGAGCAGTTCTTC.

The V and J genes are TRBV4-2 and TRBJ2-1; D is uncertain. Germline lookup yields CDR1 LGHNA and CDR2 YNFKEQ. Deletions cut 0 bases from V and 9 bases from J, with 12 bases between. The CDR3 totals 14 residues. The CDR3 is CASSQDQVLGEQFF. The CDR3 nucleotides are TGTGCCAGCAGCCAAGATCAGGTTCTGGGTGAGCAGTTCTTC.

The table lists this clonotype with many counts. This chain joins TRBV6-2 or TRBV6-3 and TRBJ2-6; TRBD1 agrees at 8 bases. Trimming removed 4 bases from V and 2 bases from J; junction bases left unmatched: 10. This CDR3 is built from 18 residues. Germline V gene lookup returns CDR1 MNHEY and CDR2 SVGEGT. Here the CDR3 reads CASSSPGQAMPGANVLTF. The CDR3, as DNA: TGTGCCAGCAGTTCCCCGGGACAGGCCATGCCTGGGGCCAACGTCCTGACTTTC.

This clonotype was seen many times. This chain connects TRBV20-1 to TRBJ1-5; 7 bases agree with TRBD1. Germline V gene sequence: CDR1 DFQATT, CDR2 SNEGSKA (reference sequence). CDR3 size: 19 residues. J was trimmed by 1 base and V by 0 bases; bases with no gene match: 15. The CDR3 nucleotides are TGCAGTGCTAGAGAGACAGGGTCGTTCGGACAGCGCAGCAATCAGCCCCAGCATTTT. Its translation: CSARETGSFGQRSNQPQHF.

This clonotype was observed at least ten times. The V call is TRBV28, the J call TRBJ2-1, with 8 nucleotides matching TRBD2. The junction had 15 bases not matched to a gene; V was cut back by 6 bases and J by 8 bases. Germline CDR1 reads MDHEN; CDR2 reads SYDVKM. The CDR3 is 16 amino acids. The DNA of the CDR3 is TGTGCCAGCAGCACACACAGCGGGAGAACCCAGGATGAGCAGTTCTTC. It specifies CASSTHSGRTQDEQFF.

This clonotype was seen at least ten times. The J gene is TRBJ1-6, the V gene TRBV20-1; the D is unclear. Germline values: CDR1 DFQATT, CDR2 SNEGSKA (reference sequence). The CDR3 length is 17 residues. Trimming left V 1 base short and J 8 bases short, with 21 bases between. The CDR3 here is CSARGVEPDKLHSPLHF. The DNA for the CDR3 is TGCAGTGCTAGAGGGGTGGAGCCAGACAAACTACATTCACCCCTCCACTTT.

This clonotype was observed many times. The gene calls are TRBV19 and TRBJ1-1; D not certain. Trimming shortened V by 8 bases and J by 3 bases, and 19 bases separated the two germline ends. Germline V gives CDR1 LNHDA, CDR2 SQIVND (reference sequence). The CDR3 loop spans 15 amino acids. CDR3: CASYTYKGRHTEAFF. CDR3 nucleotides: TGTGCCAGTTACACCTACAAGGGTAGACACACTGAAGCTTTCTTT.

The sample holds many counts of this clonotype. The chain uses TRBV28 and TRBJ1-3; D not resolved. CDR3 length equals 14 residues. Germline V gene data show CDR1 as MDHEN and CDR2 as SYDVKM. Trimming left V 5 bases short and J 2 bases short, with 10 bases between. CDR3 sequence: CASSSSDPGNTIYF. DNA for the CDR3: TGTGCCAGCAGTAGCTCGGATCCTGGAAACACCATATATTTT.

CDR3: CSARDTFIYEQYF. The CDR3 coding sequence is TGCAGTGCTAGAGACACCTTTATATACGAGCAGTACTTC. V usage is TRBV20-1 and J usage is TRBJ2-7; no clear D. The CDR3 is 13 amino acids. With 0 bases removed from V and 4 bases from J, the gap between germline ends came to 10 bases. Germline lookup yields CDR1 DFQATT and CDR2 SNEGSKA (reference sequence).

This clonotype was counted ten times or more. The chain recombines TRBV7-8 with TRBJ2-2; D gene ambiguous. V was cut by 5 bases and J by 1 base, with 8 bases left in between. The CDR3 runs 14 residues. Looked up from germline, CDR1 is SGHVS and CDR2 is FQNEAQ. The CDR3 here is CASSRTVNTGELFF. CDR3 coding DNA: TGTGCCAGCAGCCGTACAGTGAACACCGGGGAGCTGTTTTTT.

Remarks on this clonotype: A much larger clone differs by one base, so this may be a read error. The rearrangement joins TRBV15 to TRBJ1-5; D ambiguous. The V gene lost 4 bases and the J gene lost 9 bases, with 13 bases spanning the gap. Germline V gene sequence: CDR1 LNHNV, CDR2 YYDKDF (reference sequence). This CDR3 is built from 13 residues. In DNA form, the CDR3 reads TGTGCCACCAGCACCGGCCGCTCTCGGCCCCAGCATTTT. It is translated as CATSTGRSRPQHF.

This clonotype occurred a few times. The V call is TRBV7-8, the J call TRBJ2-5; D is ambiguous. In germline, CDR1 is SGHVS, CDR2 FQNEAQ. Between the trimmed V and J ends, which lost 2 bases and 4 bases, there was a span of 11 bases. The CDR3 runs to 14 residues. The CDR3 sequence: CASSLRASGETQYF. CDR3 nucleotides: TGTGCCAGCAGCTTAAGGGCCTCGGGAGAGACCCAGTACTTC.

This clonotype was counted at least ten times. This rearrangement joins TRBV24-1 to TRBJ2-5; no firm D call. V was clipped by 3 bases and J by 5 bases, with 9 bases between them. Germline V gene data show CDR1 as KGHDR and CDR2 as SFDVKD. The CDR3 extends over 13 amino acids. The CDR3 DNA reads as TGTGCCACCAGTGATACCGACGAGGAGACCCAGTACTTC. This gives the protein CATSDTDEETQYF.

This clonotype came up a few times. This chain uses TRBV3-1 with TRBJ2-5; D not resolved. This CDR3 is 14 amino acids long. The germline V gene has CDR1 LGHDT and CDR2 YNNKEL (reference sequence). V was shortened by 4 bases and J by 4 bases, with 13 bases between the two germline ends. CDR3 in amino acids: CASSPPESRETQYF. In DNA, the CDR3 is TGTGCCAGCAGCCCCCCCGAGTCTCGAGAGACCCAGTACTTC.

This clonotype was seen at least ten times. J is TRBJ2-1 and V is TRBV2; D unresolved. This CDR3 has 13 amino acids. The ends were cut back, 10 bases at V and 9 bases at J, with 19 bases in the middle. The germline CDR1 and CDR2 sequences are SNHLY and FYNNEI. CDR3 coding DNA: TGTGCCAACAGCCGGGCCCCACTGAGTGAGCAGTTCTTC. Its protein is CANSRAPLSEQFF. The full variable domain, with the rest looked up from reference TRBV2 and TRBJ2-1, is EPEVTQTPSHQVTQMGQEVILRCVPISNHLYFYWYRQILGQKVEFLVSFYNNEISEKSEIFDDQFSVERPDGSNFTLKIRSTKLEDSAMYFCANSRAPLSEQFFGPGTRLTVL.